Presented here are 6 T cell receptor beta chains from one specimen sequenced in a study of T cells in Graves' hyperthyroidism and ophthalmopathy. Researchers took RNA transcripts and amplified the TCR beta CDR3 regions from them. Using the HTBI primer set, a first-round RT-PCR was run on the TCR CDR3. MiXCR, run by TCRdb on the multiplex PCR reads, gives a single entry per CDR3 protein. The sample lists under 250,000 distinct CDR3 sequences; roughly 17% were seen once. The sample was blood. Receptor source: a woman aged 45-60 years with Graves' hyperthyroidism.

The sample holds one count of this clonotype. A much larger clonotype is one base distant, so this may be a read error. The chain recombines TRBV12-3 or TRBV12-4 with TRBJ2-1, with 7 nucleotides matching TRBD2. The CDR3 totals 14 residues. V gave up 2 bases and J gave up 10 bases; unmatched junction bases: 8. The CDR3: CASSLLGGGYEQFF. The CDR3 nucleotides read TGTGCCAGCAGTTTACTGGGGGGGGGGTACGAGCAGTTCTTC.

This chain connects TRBV27 to TRBJ2-2, with D hard to call. This CDR3 is 12 amino acids long. The germline CDR1 and CDR2 sequences are MNHEY and SMNVEV (reference sequence). V was cut by 8 bases and J by 6 bases, with 10 bases left in between. Here the CDR3 reads CASGIHSGELFF. DNA for the CDR3: TGTGCCAGCGGTATTCACTCCGGGGAGCTGTTTTTT.

This clonotype showed up just a few times. The chain carries TRBV20-1 and TRBJ2-7, with D uncertain. V lost 3 bases and J lost 2, with 11 bases in between. The length of the CDR3 is 13 residues. Germline loops: CDR1 DFQATT, CDR2 SNEGSKA (reference sequence). The CDR3 nucleotides are TGCAGTGCTAGTATTGCGGCGACCTACGAGCAGTACTTC. It encodes CSASIAATYEQYF.

This clonotype was recorded many times. This chain uses TRBV12-3 or TRBV12-4 with TRBJ2-1; the match to TRBD2 covers 7 bases. The CDR3 has 13 amino acids. Trimming cost V 7 bases and J 5 bases; bases outside gene matches: 5. DNA of the CDR3: TGTGCCAGCACTTGGGGGGGAAACAATGAGCAGTTCTTC. Protein sequence: CASTWGGNNEQFF.

This clonotype was found a few times. V usage is TRBV2 and J usage is TRBJ1-6; 12 positions agree with TRBD1. Germline-derived CDR1 and CDR2 are SNHLY and FYNNEI. The CDR3 is made up of 17 amino acids. With V trimmed by 7 bases and J by 10 bases, 14 bases remained unmatched. The CDR3 here is CASTTIRDRGRKSPLHF. CDR3 in DNA: TGTGCCAGCACCACTATCCGGGACAGGGGGCGGAAATCACCCCTCCACTTT.

This clonotype was seen only a few times. CDR3 protein: CAWSRKNTGELFF. The CDR3 nucleotides are TGTGCCTGGAGCCGTAAGAACACCGGGGAGCTGTTTTTT. The rearrangement uses TRBV30 and TRBJ2-2, with D hard to call. The V gene lost 3 bases and the J gene lost 1 base, with 6 bases spanning the gap. Germline CDR1 and CDR2: GTSNPN and SVGIG (reference sequence). This CDR3 comprises 13 residues. The full variable domain, rest sourced from reference TRBV30 and TRBJ2-2, is SQTIHQWPATLVQPVGSPLSLECTVEGTSNPNLYWYRQAAGRGLQLLFYSVGIGQISSEVPQNLSASRPQDRQFILSSKKLLLSDSGFYLCAWSRKNTGELFFGEGSRLTVL.